What follows is one T cell receptor (beta chain) and its context. The target of this receptor is not known. There are no base qualities to consult, and no much larger clone falls within one base. The sample is drawn from a study of blood T cell repertoires in COVID-19 (dated by TCRdb to about 2020). Study-wide context: Samples from collaborators originated in the United States, Italy and Spain and spanned both the acute and convalescent phases of COVID-19. The prospective study material was composed of cDNA or gDNA derived from T cells, B-cell-depleted T cells, or PBMCs. The dataset comprised deeply sampled blood TCRbeta repertoires from subjects exposed to, actively infected with, or recovered from COVID-19. A freely available public database, intended as a resource for researchers studying the immune response to SARS-CoV-2, is where the repertoires were released. The samples were drawn from the first 160 participants of the ongoing ImmuneRACE study and from 950 to 1,500 subjects provided by 6 global collaborators. Sample metadata almost always included a de-identified subject ID, COVID-19 status, age in years and sex. HLA class I and class II types, where available, came from metadata supplied by the sample provider rather than from assay-based typing. What the authors observed across the whole study: The amount of clinical and demographic metadata varied by source and participant and was provided uncurated.

Including cysteine and phenylalanine, the CDR3 has 17 amino acids. The entry retains the CDR3 DNA only, 51 bases that are in frame from base 1. Cut back by 2 bases and 5 bases, the V and J ends lie 19 bases apart. The germline V gene sets CDR1 to SGHNT and CDR2 to YENEEA. The immunoSEQ Assay, a bias-controlled multiplex PCR, was used to amplify TCRbeta CDR3 regions from genomic DNA. The authors' analysis ran thus. The number of nucleated cells in each sample was estimated by amplification of reference gene primers within the assay. Sequence reads were collapsed and filtered to measure the absolute abundance of every unique TCRbeta CDR3 rearrangement. For each sample, productive Simpson clonality was calculated as the square root of Simpson's diversity index over productive rearrangements. In its TCRdb copy, this immuneACCESS table keeps in-frame sequences only and misses some clones. Where compared with another copy, unresolved V genes explain less than half of these, and the others have no known cause. D and trimming come from the DNA, and the V and J calls and clone size come from that table. The sample table contains 100,000 to 150,000 clones; only one count was recorded for 79% of them. About 40% of the sample is in the top ten clones.

Each collaborating institution followed its own protocols to collect whole blood in K2EDTA tubes. For TCRbeta analysis, collaborators shipped samples in one of three forms: frozen whole blood, isolated PBMCs, or DNA extracted from either of those sample types. The sequencing input was peripheral blood. This receptor was obtained from a man aged 40-49 years with active or convalescent COVID-19. This sequence uses TRBV11-3 and TRBJ2-1; TRBD2 is a possible D gene, resting on 6 matching bases. CDR3 sequence: CASSLSGRGTGNNEQFF. Here is the DNA: TGTGCCAGCAGCTTATCGGGACGGGGGACGGGAAACAATGAGCAGTTCTTC.